A selection of T cell receptor beta chains follows, all from one sample in a study of T cells after yellow fever vaccination. TCRdb itself ran the 5' RACE reads through MiXCR, one entry per CDR3 protein. The sample contains roughly 120,000 distinct CDR3 sequences, 6.5% to 9% of which appear only once. Specimen: CD8+ T cells sorted from PBMCs, collected 45 days after the yellow fever booster vaccination. These receptors came from a man aged 25 to 45 who received the YFV17D yellow fever vaccine. The CDR3 runs from the conserved cysteine through the conserved F or W. Fields, in order: V gene, clone size, J gene, D gene, CDR3 DNA, CDR3 protein. D genes are given only for firm matches. Clone size appears in some rows only: once, few, many, or a class for an expanded clone.

TRBV6-1	many	TRBJ2-3	.	TGTGCCAGCAGTCAGAACAGGGATACAGATACGCAGTATTTT	CASSQNRDTDTQYF
TRBV6-1	few	TRBJ2-7	.	TGTGCCAGCAACCCGGGGACTGGCTACGAGCAGTACTTC	CASNPGTGYEQYF
TRBV6-2/TRBV6-3	many	TRBJ2-3	.	TGTGCCAGCGGGGGCGGACCTACCGATACGCAGTATTTT	CASGGGPTDTQYF
TRBV5-1	many	TRBJ2-7	TRBD1	TGCGCCAGCAGCTTGGAGGGGGCAGGCTACGAGCAGTACTTC	CASSLEGAGYEQYF
TRBV7-2	.	TRBJ2-1	.	TGTGCCAGCACTCTAAGCGAGGGGAGTGGGTACAATGAGCAGTTCTTC	CASTLSEGSGYNEQFF
TRBV6-2/TRBV6-3	many	TRBJ2-7	.	TGTGCCATCACGAGACGTTTTGGGTACGAGCAGTACTTC	CAITRRFGYEQYF
TRBV2	.	TRBJ2-3	TRBD2	TGTGCCAGCAGTGTTAGGTCCAGCGGGAGTGTCACAGATACGCAGTATTTT	CASSVRSSGSVTDTQYF
TRBV3-1	many	TRBJ2-7	TRBD2	TGTGCCAGCAGCCAAGAGGGGAGGCGGGAGGTCTACGAGCAGTACTTC	CASSQEGRREVYEQYF
TRBV7-9	.	TRBJ1-1	.	TGTGCCAGCAGCTTAGCCTCAGGGGTGAACACTGAAGCTTTCTTT	CASSLASGVNTEAFF
TRBV6-2/TRBV6-3	.	TRBJ2-7	.	TGTGCCAGCAGTACTTTGCCACAGGGAATCCCTCGCTACGAGCAGTACTTC	CASSTLPQGIPRYEQYF
TRBV19	.	TRBJ2-2	TRBD2	TGTGCCAGCACGAACCTCTTTAGCGGGGGGAACACCGGGGAGCTGTTTTTT	CASTNLFSGGNTGELFF
TRBV5-1	many	TRBJ2-1	TRBD2	TGCGCCAGCAGCTTGGTATCGGGAGGGTCCTACAATGAGCAGTTCTTC	CASSLVSGGSYNEQFF
TRBV12-3/TRBV12-4	many	TRBJ2-1	TRBD2	TGTGCCAGCAGTTTAGGAGCTAGCGGACCGTACAATGAGCAGTTCTTC	CASSLGASGPYNEQFF
TRBV28	many	TRBJ2-1	.	TGTGCCAGCAGTTTACTTCGGGAGTTTAATGAGCAGTTCTTC	CASSLLREFNEQFF
TRBV20-1	few	TRBJ2-1	.	TGCAGTGCTAGACGACTTACCTACAATGAGCAGTTCTTC	CSARRLTYNEQFF
TRBV18	many	TRBJ2-1	.	TGTGCCAGCTCACCACGGGATCTTGAGCAGTTCTTC	CASSPRDLEQFF
TRBV20-1	many	TRBJ2-5	.	TGCAGTGTTCCTACAGGAGCTCAAGAGACCCAGTACTTC	CSVPTGAQETQYF
TRBV7-8	.	TRBJ2-1	.	TGTGCCAGCGGGGTAGCGGCTTCCTGTAATGAGCAGTTCTTC	CASGVAASCNEQFF
TRBV6-1	.	TRBJ1-2	TRBD1	TGTGCCAGCAGCCTCGGACAGGAGCTCTATGGCTACACCTTC	CASSLGQELYGYTF
TRBV3-1	few	TRBJ2-1	.	TGTGCCAGCAGCAAGGTAACGGACAATGAGCAGTTCTTC	CASSKVTDNEQFF
TRBV2	many	TRBJ2-3	TRBD2	TGTGCCAGCACCGCAGGGGCGGGAGGCGCAGATACGCAGTATTTT	CASTAGAGGADTQYF
TRBV27	many	TRBJ2-1	.	TGTGCCAGCAAACCCGAGGGCGAGTGGTACAATGAGCAGTTCTTC	CASKPEGEWYNEQFF
TRBV10-3	many	TRBJ2-3	.	TGTGCCATCAGTGATGAAGATACGCAGTATTTT	CAISDEDTQYF
TRBV6-5	many	TRBJ1-2	.	TGTGCCAGCAGTTACGGTCGAGGGAGCGGCTACACCTTC	CASSYGRGSGYTF
TRBV7-9	few	TRBJ2-3	.	TGTGCCAGCAGCCCGGGGACCCCCAGGACGTATACGCAGTATTTT	CASSPGTPRTYTQYF
TRBV6-2/TRBV6-3	.	TRBJ2-3	.	TGTGCCAGCAGTTACCCCGGGACTAGCACAGATACGCAGTATTTT	CASSYPGTSTDTQYF
TRBV29-1	.	TRBJ2-2	.	TGCAGCGATGAAGCGCTCCGGCGGGGAAACACCGGGGAGCTGTTTTTT	CSDEALRRGNTGELFF
TRBV15	many	TRBJ2-5	.	TGTGCCACCAGCAGAGATCTTGACGGGGAGACCCAGTACTTC	CATSRDLDGETQYF
TRBV11-2	few	TRBJ2-1	TRBD2	TGTGCCAGCAGCAAACACGTGGCTAGCGGGAGTCGGGACAATGAGCAGTTCTTC	CASSKHVASGSRDNEQFF
TRBV14	few	TRBJ2-5	TRBD2	TGTGCCAGCAGCCACCCCGGGACTAGCGAACAAGAGACCCAGTACTTC	CASSHPGTSEQETQYF
TRBV20-1	few	TRBJ2-1	TRBD2	TGCAGTGCTAGAGATGAGACTAGCATGAATGAGCAGTTCTTC	CSARDETSMNEQFF
TRBV29-1	.	TRBJ2-1	TRBD2	TGCAGCGTCGAGGGACTAGCGGGAGGGAGGTACAATGAGCAGTTCTTC	CSVEGLAGGRYNEQFF
TRBV7-9	many	TRBJ1-4	TRBD1	TGTGCCAGCAGGTTGGGACAGACTAATGAAAAACTGTTTTTT	CASRLGQTNEKLFF
TRBV12-3/TRBV12-4	many	TRBJ1-5	.	TGTGCCAGCAGTTTCTCCCCCAATCAGCCCCAGCATTTT	CASSFSPNQPQHF
TRBV7-9	many	TRBJ2-2	.	TGTGCCAGCCTACTAGCAACCGGGGAGCTGTTTTTT	CASLLATGELFF